This entry lists 27 T cell receptor beta chains sequenced from one sample in a study of blood T cells in healthy people across ages (dated by TCRdb to the mid-2010s). To prepare the library, 5' RACE was applied. Sequencing relied on an Illumina HiSeq 2500. The second PCR ran for roughly 7 to 11 cycles and used a J-beta primer mix along with a sample-barcoded 5' primer. TCRdb took the public reads, trimmed them with fastp at Q25, ran MiXCR for clone calling and kept in-frame beta chains. Each entry merges the rows of one CDR3 protein and shows their most common DNA and genes. Present in this sample are fewer than 1 million distinct CDR3 sequences, around 42% of which were seen just once. The top ten hold about 19% of the sample. Sequencing was done on a sample of blood. The receptors derive from a man between 60 and 75 years old in good health.

The sample holds a few counts of this clonotype. CDR3 DNA sequence: TGTGCCAGCAGCGTGGGGACTAGCTTAATGGCAGATACGCAGTATTTT. This codes for CASSVGTSLMADTQYF. This chain links TRBV9 with TRBJ2-3; TRBD2 agrees at 9 bases. The germline V gene has CDR1 SGDLS and CDR2 YYNGEE. Trimming at V came to 2 bases and at J to 4 bases, leaving 8 bases not matched to a gene. The CDR3 sequence is 16 residues long.

As concerns this clonotype: This may be a read error, as it is one base from a much larger clone. No conserved phenylalanine or tryptophan ends this CDR3, so it is likely a read error. V and J are TRBV7-7 and TRBJ2-1; TRBD2 aligns across 12 bases. The CDR3 loop spans 18 amino acids. Germline assignment: CDR1 SSHAT and CDR2 FNYEAQ (reference sequence). CDR3 sequence (DNA): TGTGCTAGCAGCCTTAGGACTAGCGGGGAAGCGGGAAACAATGAGCAGTTCCTC. The encoded protein is CASSLRTSGEAGNNEQFL.

This clonotype occurred a few times. This chain links TRBV4-3 with TRBJ1-5; tentatively, D is TRBD1 (5 bases). The V gene lost 0 bases and the J gene lost 0 bases, with 12 bases spanning the gap. Germline CDR1 and CDR2: LGHNA and YSLEER. The CDR3 is 17 residues long. The CDR3 DNA sequence: TGCGCCAGCAGCCAAGATTATTTCAGGGCTAGCAATCAGCCCCAGCATTTT. This codes for CASSQDYFRASNQPQHF.

This clonotype was seen only a few times. The CDR3 DNA reads TGTGCCAGCAGACGGACAGGGAGTGGTGAGCAGTTCTTC. It specifies CASRRTGSGEQFF. This chain uses TRBV5-6 with TRBJ2-1; the match to TRBD1 covers 8 bases. The length of the CDR3 is 13 residues. From germline, CDR1 is SGHDT and CDR2 YYEEEE. V lost 5 bases to trimming and J lost 9 bases; unmatched junction nucleotides: 7.

The CDR3 DNA is TGCAGTGCTAGAGATCAGCGGGGGGGCTCAGATACGCAGTATTTT. Its translation: CSARDQRGGSDTQYF. This chain links TRBV20-1 with TRBJ2-3; TRBD2 matches 10 bases. This CDR3 contains 15 residues. V was pared by 0 bases and J by 4 bases, with 4 bases of the junction left unmatched. Germline loops: CDR1 DFQATT, CDR2 SNEGSKA (reference sequence).

V and J are TRBV6-2 or TRBV6-3 and TRBJ1-2, with a tentative D call TRBD1 (5 bases). This CDR3 contains 12 residues. Germline CDR1 and CDR2: MNHEY and SVGEGT. V was trimmed by 8 bases and J by 7 bases, leaving 14 bases between them. The CDR3 nucleotides read TGTGCCAGCGGCACAGGAGACTTTGGCTACACCTTC. Translating gives CASGTGDFGYTF.

This chain links TRBV7-6 with TRBJ2-3; 10 bases are shared with TRBD1. The V segment lost 5 bases and the J segment 4 bases; nucleotides outside the gene matches: 9. Germline V gene sequence: CDR1 SGHVS, CDR2 FNYEAQ. The CDR3 has 16 amino acids. The CDR3 sequence: CASSPLTGGLADTQYF. CDR3 in DNA: TGTGCCAGCAGCCCATTGACAGGGGGCCTGGCAGATACGCAGTATTTT.

V gene TRBV11-2 combines with J gene TRBJ2-1; no definite D call. The DNA end favors TRBJ2-7, so the J call may be wrong. Germline CDR1 is SGHAT and CDR2 is FQNNGV. The CDR3 covers 13 residues. CDR3 region: CASSPRTFNEQYF. CDR3 sequence (DNA): TGTGCCAGCAGCCCCAGAACCTTCAATGAGCAGTACTTC.

The V gene is TRBV25-1, the J gene TRBJ2-5, with 7 bases that match TRBD2. The J segment lost 1 base and the V segment lost 1 base, leaving 9 bases of the junction unmatched. CDR3 length: 17 residues. The germline gives CDR1 MGHDK, CDR2 SYGVNS. CDR3 amino acids: CASSELGGSLIQETQYF. The CDR3 region has the DNA TGTGCCAGCAGTGAATTGGGGGGGAGTCTTATCCAAGAGACCCAGTACTTC.

This clonotype was detected ten times or more. The chain uses TRBV9 and TRBJ2-3; 7 bases map to TRBD2. The germline V gene has CDR1 SGDLS and CDR2 YYNGEE. This CDR3 is 15 amino acids long. Trimming at V came to 4 bases and at J to 0 bases, leaving 5 bases not matched to a gene. The CDR3 loop reads CASSPSGTSTDTQYF. The CDR3 bases are TGTGCCAGCAGCCCTAGCGGCACTAGCACAGATACGCAGTATTTT.

This clonotype was picked up a small number of times. The chain's CDR3 is CASSLHPGVYGYTF. The CDR3 coding sequence is TGTGCCAGCAGTTTACATCCAGGAGTGTATGGCTACACCTTC. The rearrangement links TRBV27 to TRBJ1-2; no clear D. Germline-derived CDR1 and CDR2 are MNHEY and SMNVEV (reference sequence). The germline V and J ends were trimmed by 2 bases and 5 bases, with 12 bases remaining between them. The CDR3 length is 14 residues.

This clonotype was seen a few times. In DNA, the CDR3 is TGTGCCACCAGTGATTTGTTGGGGACCCAGTACTTC. This encodes CATSDLLGTQYF. The rearrangement joins TRBV24-1 to TRBJ2-5; D gene uncertain. Germline CDR1 and CDR2: KGHDR and SFDVKD. Trimming took 0 bases from V and 7 from J, leaving 5 bases between them. The CDR3 totals 12 residues.

This chain uses TRBV12-3 or TRBV12-4 with TRBJ1-2, with a tentative D call TRBD1 (5 bases). The CDR3 runs to 10 residues. V lost 10 bases to trimming and J lost 8 bases, with 11 bases between them. The CDR3 reads CATRAGGYTF. CDR3 nucleotide sequence: TGTGCCACCAGGGCGGGGGGCTACACCTTC.

The chain couples TRBV6-1 to TRBJ2-4; tentative D call: TRBD1 (5 bases). Near its end, the DNA agrees better with TRBJ2-7, so the J call may be wrong. The CDR3 totals 13 residues. The germline V gene encodes CDR1 MNHNS and CDR2 SASEGT. The CDR3 region is CVTNSQGFNEQYF. CDR3 in DNA: TGTGTCACCAACAGTCAGGGTTTCAACGAGCAGTACTTC.

The rearrangement joins TRBV20-1 to TRBJ1-6; TRBD1 agrees at 7 bases. The CDR3 is 15 residues long. The junction had 17 bases not matched to a gene; V was cut back by 5 bases and J by 13 bases. Germline V gives CDR1 DFQATT, CDR2 SNEGSKA (reference sequence). The CDR3 here is CSAQGSRQGYFPLHF. The CDR3 DNA reads as TGCAGTGCTCAAGGGTCCCGACAGGGTTATTTCCCCCTCCACTTT.

The rearrangement joins TRBV12-3 or TRBV12-4 to TRBJ2-1; 8 bases line up with TRBD2. The CDR3 consists of 16 residues. V lost 5 bases to trimming and J lost 6 bases; unmatched junction nucleotides: 12. The CDR3 protein is CASSPSGTSGLNEQFF. CDR3 DNA sequence: TGTGCCAGCAGTCCCTCAGGGACTAGTGGTCTCAATGAGCAGTTCTTC.

The gene calls are TRBV12-3 or TRBV12-4 and TRBJ1-6; D might be TRBD1 (6 bases). The CDR3 sequence is 14 residues long. Trimming took off 5 bases at V and 5 bases at J, with 10 bases between the two ends. The CDR3 loop is CASSQRGNNSPLHF. The CDR3 nucleotides are TGTGCCAGCAGTCAGAGGGGGAATAATTCACCCCTCCACTTT.

This chain joins TRBV25-1 and TRBJ1-2, with 9 bases matching TRBD1. The V gene end was trimmed by 1 base and the J gene end by 3 bases; junction bases not matched to a gene: 6. The CDR3 loop spans 16 amino acids. CDR1 is MGHDK, CDR2 SYGVNS, per germline. The CDR3 DNA reads TGTGCCAGCAGTGAATCAGGGGACAGGGCCTACTATGGCTACACCTTC. Its protein is CASSESGDRAYYGYTF.

The gene calls are TRBV6-2 or TRBV6-3 and TRBJ1-2; D remains unclear. Germline CDR1 and CDR2: MNHEY and SVGEGT. The CDR3 is made up of 13 amino acids. V lost 0 bases and J 4 bases, leaving 6 bases between the germline ends. CDR3 amino acids: CASSYSPSYGYTF. CDR3 DNA: TGTGCCAGCAGTTACTCCCCCAGCTATGGCTACACCTTC.

The V gene is TRBV5-6, the J gene TRBJ2-4; possibly TRBD2 for D (5 bases). Between the trimmed V and J ends, which lost 4 bases and 0 bases, there was a span of 14 bases. CDR3 size: 16 residues. The germline V gene encodes CDR1 SGHDT and CDR2 YYEEEE. CDR3 protein: CASSVVDGKAKNIQYF. The CDR3 DNA reads as TGTGCCAGCAGCGTGGTCGACGGGAAAGCCAAAAACATTCAGTACTTC.

In its sample, this clonotype was seen a few times. The chain recombines TRBV5-1 with TRBJ2-7; D is perhaps TRBD1 (6 bases). This CDR3 region has 14 residues. Trimming shortened V by 0 bases and J by 6 bases, and 13 bases separated the two germline ends. Germline lookup yields CDR1 SGHRS and CDR2 YFSETQ. CDR3 loop: CASSLEDRIGEQYF. CDR3 bases: TGCGCCAGCAGCTTGGAAGACAGGATCGGCGAGCAGTACTTC.

In this sample, this clonotype turned up a few times. The genes are TRBV7-9 and TRBJ2-7; weak D call: TRBD1 (6 bases). Germline V gene sequence: CDR1 SEHNR, CDR2 FQNEAQ (reference sequence). V shed 7 bases and J shed 2 bases, with 12 bases lying between them. The CDR3 runs 13 residues. CDR3 region: CASTQQGPYEQYF. CDR3 coding DNA: TGTGCCAGCACCCAACAGGGTCCCTACGAGCAGTACTTC.

The CDR3 DNA sequence: TGTGCCAGCAGTTACCATCCTAGCGGGGGGTTTATTGAGCAGTTCTTC. Residues: CASSYHPSGGFIEQFF. V and J are TRBV6-2 or TRBV6-3 and TRBJ2-1; TRBD2 matches at 11 bases. The CDR3 totals 16 residues. From germline, CDR1 is MNHEY and CDR2 SVGEGT. J lost 9 bases, V lost 2 bases, and 9 bases had no gene match.

The sample holds a few counts of this clonotype. CDR3 coding DNA: TGCGCCAGCAGCCAAGAATTCCCCGGGACTAGCTATGAGCAGTTCTTC. As protein: CASSQEFPGTSYEQFF. The chain links TRBV4-3 to TRBJ2-1; 9 bases match TRBD2. The CDR3 has 16 amino acids. Germline-derived CDR1 and CDR2 are LGHNA and YSLEER. The trim removed 0 bases at V and 8 bases at J, leaving 8 bases unmatched.

This clonotype has a count of ten or more. The chain combines TRBV11-3 with TRBJ1-2, with 8 bases aligning to TRBD1. The V segment lost 5 bases and the J segment 2 bases; nucleotides outside the gene matches: 7. The CDR3 has 15 residues. CDR1 SGHNT and CDR2 YENEEA come from the germline V gene. This chain's CDR3 is CASSPRTGFNYGYTF. The CDR3 DNA is TGTGCCAGCAGCCCCCGGACAGGGTTCAACTATGGCTACACCTTC.

The chain carries TRBV5-1 and TRBJ2-7, with D uncertain. Germline CDR1 and CDR2: SGHRS and YFSETQ. The CDR3 has 14 residues. V was shortened by 1 base and J by 3 bases, with 11 bases between the two germline ends. Here the CDR3 reads CASSLQSTSYEQYF. The CDR3 DNA is TGCGCCAGCAGCTTGCAGTCCACCAGCTACGAGCAGTACTTC.

This chain connects TRBV4-3 to TRBJ2-2; TRBD1 agrees at 7 bases. The J segment lost 5 bases and the V segment lost 5 bases, leaving 11 bases of the junction unmatched. Germline CDR1 is LGHNA and CDR2 is YSLEER. The CDR3 totals 16 residues. DNA of the CDR3: TGCGCCAGCAGCACCTGGCAGGCAGGGGGTACCGGGGAGCTGTTTTTT. As protein: CASSTWQAGGTGELFF.